This TCR beta chain was recovered during a study of OX40 agonist ivuxolimab in advanced cancers. Study at large: Hepatocellular carcinoma, melanoma, renal cell or head and neck cancer occurred in dose-escalation patients.

The sampling schedule covered blood at baseline, cycle 4 day 1, and cycle 7 day 1. The assay was immunoSEQ multiplex PCR, and TCRdb's table has in-frame clones only and misses some. The table lists tens of thousands of clones, around 89% of them singletons. Per germline, CDR1 MNHEY and CDR2 SVGAGI. CDR3 size: 15 residues. V lost 5 bases and J lost 2; bases outside the gene matches: 5. The rearrangement links TRBV6-5 to TRBJ2-2, with 7 bases aligning to TRBD1. The TCR originated in an adult with an advanced solid tumor such as melanoma, head and neck, liver or kidney cancer. The sequences come from CD4+ or CD8+ T cells sorted from blood, collected in a trial of the OX40 agonist ivuxolimab. DNA for the CDR3: TGTGCCAGCAGTCACAGGGGCCTCAACACCGGGGAGCTGTTTTTT. Translated: CASSHRGLNTGELFF.